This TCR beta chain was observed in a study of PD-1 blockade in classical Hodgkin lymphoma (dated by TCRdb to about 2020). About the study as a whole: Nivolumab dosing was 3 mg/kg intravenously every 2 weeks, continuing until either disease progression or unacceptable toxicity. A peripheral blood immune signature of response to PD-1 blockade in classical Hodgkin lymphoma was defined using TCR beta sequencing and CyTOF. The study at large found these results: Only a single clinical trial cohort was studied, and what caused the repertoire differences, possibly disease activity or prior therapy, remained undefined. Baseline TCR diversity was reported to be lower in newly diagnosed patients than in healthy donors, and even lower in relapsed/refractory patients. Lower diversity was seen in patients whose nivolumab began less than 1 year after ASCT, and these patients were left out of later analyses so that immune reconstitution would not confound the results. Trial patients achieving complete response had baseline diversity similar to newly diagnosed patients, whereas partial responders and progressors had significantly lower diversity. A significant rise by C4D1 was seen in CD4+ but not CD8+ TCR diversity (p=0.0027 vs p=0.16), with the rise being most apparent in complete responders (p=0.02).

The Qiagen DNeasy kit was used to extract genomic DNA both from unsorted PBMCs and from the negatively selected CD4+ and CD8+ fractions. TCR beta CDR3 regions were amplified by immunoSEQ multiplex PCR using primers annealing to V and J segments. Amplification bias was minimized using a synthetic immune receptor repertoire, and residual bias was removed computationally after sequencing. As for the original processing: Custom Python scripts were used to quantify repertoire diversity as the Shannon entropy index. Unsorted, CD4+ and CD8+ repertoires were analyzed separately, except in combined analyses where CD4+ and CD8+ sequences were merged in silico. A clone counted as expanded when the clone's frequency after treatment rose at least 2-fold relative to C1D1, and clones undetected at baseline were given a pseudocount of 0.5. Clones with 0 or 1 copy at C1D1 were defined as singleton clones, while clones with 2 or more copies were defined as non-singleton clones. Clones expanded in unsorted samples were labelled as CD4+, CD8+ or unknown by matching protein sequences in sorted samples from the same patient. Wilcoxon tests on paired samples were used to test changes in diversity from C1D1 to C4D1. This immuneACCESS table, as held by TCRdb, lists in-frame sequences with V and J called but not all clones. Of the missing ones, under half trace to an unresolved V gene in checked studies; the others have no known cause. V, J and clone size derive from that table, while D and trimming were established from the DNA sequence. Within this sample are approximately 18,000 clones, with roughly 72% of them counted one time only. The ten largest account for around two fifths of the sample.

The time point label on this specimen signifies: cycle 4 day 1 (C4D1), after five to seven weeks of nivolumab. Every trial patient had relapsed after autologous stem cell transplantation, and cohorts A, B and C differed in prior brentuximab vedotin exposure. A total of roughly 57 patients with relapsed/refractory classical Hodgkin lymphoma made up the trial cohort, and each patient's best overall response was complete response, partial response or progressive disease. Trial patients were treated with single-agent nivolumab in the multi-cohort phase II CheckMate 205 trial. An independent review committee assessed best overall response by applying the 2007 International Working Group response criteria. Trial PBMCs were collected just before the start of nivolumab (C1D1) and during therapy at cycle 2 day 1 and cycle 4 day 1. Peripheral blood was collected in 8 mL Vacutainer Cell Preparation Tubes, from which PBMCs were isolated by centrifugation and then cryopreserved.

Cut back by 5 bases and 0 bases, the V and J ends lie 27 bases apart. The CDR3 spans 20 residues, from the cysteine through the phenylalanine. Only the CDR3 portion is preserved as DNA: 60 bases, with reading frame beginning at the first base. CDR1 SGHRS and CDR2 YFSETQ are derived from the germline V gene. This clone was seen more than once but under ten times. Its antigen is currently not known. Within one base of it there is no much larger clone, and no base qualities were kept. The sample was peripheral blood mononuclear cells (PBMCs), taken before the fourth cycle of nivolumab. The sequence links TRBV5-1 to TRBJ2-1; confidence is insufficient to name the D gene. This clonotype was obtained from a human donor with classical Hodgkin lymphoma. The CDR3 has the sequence CASSPGSGGHPPSSYNEQFF. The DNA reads TGCGCCAGCAGTCCTGGGTCAGGCGGCCACCCCCCGAGCTCCTACAATGAGCAGTTCTTC.